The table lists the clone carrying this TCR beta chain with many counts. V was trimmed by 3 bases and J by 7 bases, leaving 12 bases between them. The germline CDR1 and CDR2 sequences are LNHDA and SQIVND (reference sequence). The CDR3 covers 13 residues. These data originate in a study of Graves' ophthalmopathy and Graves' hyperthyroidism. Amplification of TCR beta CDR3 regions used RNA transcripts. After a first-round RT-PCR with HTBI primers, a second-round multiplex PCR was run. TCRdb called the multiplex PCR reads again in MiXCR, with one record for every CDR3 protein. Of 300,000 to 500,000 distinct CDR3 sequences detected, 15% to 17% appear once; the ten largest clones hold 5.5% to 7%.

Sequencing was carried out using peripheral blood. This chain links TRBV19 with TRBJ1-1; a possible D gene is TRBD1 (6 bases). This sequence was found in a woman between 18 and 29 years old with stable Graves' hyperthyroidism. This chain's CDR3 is CASSISRGHEAFF. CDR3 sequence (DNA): TGTGCCAGTAGTATCAGTCGGGGACATGAAGCTTTCTTT.